Included here is one TCR beta chain sequence, with context. Only in-frame clones appear in the TCRdb table, and some are missing; sequencing was by immunoSEQ multiplex PCR. The sample contains fewer than 40,000 clones, approximately 89% of which appear only once. This entry is derived from a study of multiple sclerosis patients with progressive multifocal leukoencephalopathy. Looked up from germline, CDR1 is MDHEN and CDR2 is SYDVKM. The J segment lost 0 bases and the V segment lost 9 bases, leaving 11 bases of the junction unmatched. The length of the CDR3 is 15 residues. As for time point: before natalizumab initiation.

The chain recombines TRBV28 with TRBJ2-7, with 7 nucleotides matching TRBD1. The clonotype comes from a human donor with multiple sclerosis. Sequencing used PBMCs. The CDR3, as DNA: TGTGCCAGTCGCCCCGGGACAGCCCTCTCCTACGAGCAGTACTTC. This sequence encodes CASRPGTALSYEQYF. The full variable domain, with the rest looked up from reference TRBV28 and TRBJ2-7, is DVKVTQSSRYLVKRTGEKVFLECVQDMDHENMFWYRQDPGLGLRLIYFSYDVKMKEKGDIPEGYSVSREKKERFSLILESASTNQTSMYLCASRPGTALSYEQYFGPGTRLTVT.